This T cell receptor beta chain originates from a study of T cells in Graves' hyperthyroidism and ophthalmopathy. Study-wide context: Upon initial diagnosis and before any treatment, peripheral blood was collected. Findings of the study overall: Researchers found most expanded thyroid clonotypes above 0.001 in blood as well.

This clonotype was observed many times. The target antigen is unknown. Out of more than 8 ml of fresh peripheral blood came the PBMCs. This CDR3 has 15 residues. CDR1 and CDR2 from the germline V gene are MNHEY and SVGAGI. The V and J ends lost 2 bases and 2 bases respectively, with 12 bases between them. Template material for amplifying TCR beta CDR3 regions consisted of RNA transcripts. The HTBI set primed first-round TCR CDR3 RT-PCR. One entry per CDR3 protein results from TCRdb running MiXCR on the multiplex PCR reads. The sample has around 600,000 distinct CDR3 sequences; roughly 14% are singletons.

The sequencing input was blood. The rearrangement links TRBV6-5 to TRBJ2-5; no firm D call. The clonotype comes from a woman aged 45-60 years with Graves' ophthalmopathy. The DNA for the CDR3 is TGTGCCAGCAGTTACCGTGGGATCCCGCAAGAGACCCAGTACTTC. It is translated as CASSYRGIPQETQYF.